The 21 T cell receptor beta chains presented below share a single source sample, sequenced in a study of CD8+ T cells in alopecia areata. cDNA reverse transcribed from extracted RNA served as the sequencing template. Measured with immunoSEQ multiplex PCR; TCRdb has only the in-frame clones, and not every one. The data show about 150,000 clones, with 47% seen just once and less than 8% held by the top ten. The sequencing sample was made of CD4+ T cells sorted from blood. All receptors come from a human donor with alopecia areata.

V is TRBV23-1 and J is TRBJ2-1, with D possibly matching TRBD2 (6 bases). TRBV23-1 is sorted into the ORF group, with uncertain function. V gave up 7 bases and J gave up 5 bases, with 18 bases separating them. This CDR3 region has 15 residues. In nucleotides, the CDR3 is TGCGCCAGCACCTTCCGGGACTCCCTCGACAATGAGCAGTTCTTC. Encoded protein: CASTFRDSLDNEQFF.

Here the CDR3 reads CASSPDGQESQPQHF. In nucleotides, the CDR3 is TGCGCCAGCAGCCCGGACGGACAGGAGTCTCAGCCCCAGCATTTT. The chain carries TRBV5-1 and TRBJ1-5, with 7 positions matching TRBD1. In germline, CDR1 is SGHRS, CDR2 YFSETQ. The CDR3 has 15 amino acids. V shed 4 bases, J shed 6 bases, and the junction held 10 bases outside the gene matches.

This rearrangement joins TRBV27 to TRBJ2-5; maybe TRBD1 (5 bases). Trimming left V 3 bases short and J 5 bases short, with 10 bases between. The germline V gene has CDR1 MNHEY and CDR2 SMNVEV (reference sequence). There are 13 residues in the CDR3. The CDR3 DNA is TGTGCCAGCAGTTTCCAAGCAGGGGAGACCCAGTACTTC. Encoded protein: CASSFQAGETQYF.

The chain combines TRBV5-1 with TRBJ2-3, with D uncertain. The CDR3 loop spans 13 amino acids. V lost 6 bases to trimming and J lost 0 bases, with 8 bases between them. Germline V gives CDR1 SGHRS, CDR2 YFSETQ. CDR3 bases: TGCGCCAGCAACGTTCCGAGCACAGATACGCAGTATTTT. Translated, it gives CASNVPSTDTQYF.

This clone was counted a few times. The chain uses TRBV19 and TRBJ1-5, with 8 bases fitting TRBD1. The CDR3 covers 14 residues. V gave up 9 bases and J gave up 4 bases; unmatched junction bases: 8. Looked up from germline, CDR1 is LNHDA and CDR2 is SQIVND (reference sequence). CDR3 bases: TGTGCCAGCTCTGGACAGGGTGGGAATCAGCCCCAGCATTTT. Translation: CASSGQGGNQPQHF.

J is TRBJ2-4 and V is TRBV2; D is undetermined. The CDR3 has 15 amino acids. Germline V gene lookup returns CDR1 SNHLY and CDR2 FYNNEI. Trimming stripped 6 bases from V and 0 bases from J, with 12 bases between. CDR3 nucleotide sequence: TGTGCCAGCAGCGGTGACGAACTAGCCAAAAACATTCAGTACTTC. It encodes CASSGDELAKNIQYF.

The chain couples TRBV27 to TRBJ2-7; D not certain. This CDR3 contains 17 residues. The germline CDR1 and CDR2 sequences are MNHEY and SMNVEV (reference sequence). V lost 1 base and J lost 1, with 17 bases in between. Here the CDR3 reads CASSLLNVGRKSYEQYF. The DNA for the CDR3 is TGTGCCAGCAGTTTATTAAATGTCGGCAGGAAATCCTACGAGCAGTACTTC.

The chain has TRBV27 and TRBJ1-4; D call uncertain. The CDR3 spans 15 residues. Germline lookup yields CDR1 MNHEY and CDR2 SMNVEV (reference sequence). The V gene lost 0 bases and the J gene lost 4 bases, with 9 bases spanning the gap. CDR3 nucleotide sequence: TGTGCCAGCAGTTTATCAGGCCAGAGTAATGAAAAACTGTTTTTT. It encodes CASSLSGQSNEKLFF.

This chain links TRBV27 with TRBJ1-2; D ambiguous. V gave up 10 bases and J gave up 7 bases, with 16 bases separating them. CDR1 is MNHEY and CDR2 is SMNVEV in the germline V gene (reference sequence). This CDR3 has 12 amino acids. CDR3 sequence reads: CATSDRGIGYTF. CDR3 DNA sequence: TGTGCCACCTCCGACCGAGGGATTGGCTACACCTTC.

This clone was observed a few times. The V call is TRBV5-1, the J call TRBJ2-5; the match to TRBD2 covers 15 bases. This CDR3 is built from 15 residues. Germline V lookup: CDR1 SGHRS, CDR2 YFSETQ. Trimming at V came to 4 bases and at J to 5 bases, leaving 3 bases not matched to a gene. The CDR3 DNA is TGCGCCAGCAGCGGACTAGCGGGAGGGCCGGAGACCCAGTACTTC. Translated, it gives CASSGLAGGPETQYF. Full variable domain (rest looked up from reference TRBV5-1 and TRBJ2-5): KAGVTQTPRYLIKTRGQQVTLSCSPISGHRSVSWYQQTPGQGLQFLFEYFSETQRNKGNFPGRFSGRQFSNSRSEMNVSTLELGDSALYLCASSGLAGGPETQYFGPGTRLLVL.

The rearrangement links TRBV4-1 to TRBJ2-3, with D possibly TRBD2 on 7 matching bases. The germline V gene has CDR1 MGHRA and CDR2 YSYEKL. The CDR3 has 16 residues. V was cut by 4 bases and J by 5 bases, with 19 bases left in between. The CDR3 spells CASSLLSEGGLDTQYF. The CDR3 DNA reads TGCGCCAGCAGCCTGTTATCGGAGGGGGGGCTAGATACGCAGTATTTT.

This clone was counted a few times. The chain joins TRBV29-1 to TRBJ2-1, with TRBD1 matching over 9 bases. V gave up 3 bases and J gave up 2 bases; unmatched junction bases: 11. The CDR3 contains 17 residues. Germline CDR1 is SQVTM and CDR2 is ANQGSEA. The CDR3 coding sequence is TGCAGCGTTGAGGGACAGGGCAAGCGGATCACCTACAATGAGCAGTTCTTC. Translating gives CSVEGQGKRITYNEQFF.

This clone was counted a few times. The V and J genes are TRBV2 and TRBJ2-1, with 10 bases lining up with TRBD2. With 2 bases clipped from V and 2 bases from J, the junction kept 9 bases outside the gene matches. Looked up from germline, CDR1 is SNHLY and CDR2 is FYNNEI. CDR3 size: 18 residues. The CDR3 loop is CASSERLAGVGAYNEQFF. CDR3 DNA: TGTGCCAGCAGTGAAAGGCTAGCGGGAGTAGGCGCCTACAATGAGCAGTTCTTC.

This chain joins TRBV2 and TRBJ2-1; possibly TRBD2 for D (6 bases). The CDR3 spans 14 residues. Trimming pared 6 bases from V and 4 bases from J, leaving 13 bases between. In germline, CDR1 is SNHLY, CDR2 FYNNEI. Here the CDR3 reads CASSPSGWYNEQFF. The CDR3 nucleotides are TGTGCCAGCAGCCCCAGCGGGTGGTACAATGAGCAGTTCTTC.

The chain has TRBV2 and TRBJ2-6, with unresolved D. Trimming cost V 6 bases and J 3 bases, with 9 bases left between them. Per the germline V gene, CDR1 is SNHLY and CDR2 is FYNNEI. The CDR3 runs to 14 residues. CDR3 sequence (DNA): TGTGCCAGCAGACCCCCGGGTGGGGCCAACGTCCTGACTTTC. Its protein product is CASRPPGGANVLTF.

Points on this clone: No conserved phenylalanine or tryptophan ends this CDR3, so it is likely a read error. This chain joins TRBV29-1 and TRBJ1-1; the D is unclear. The CDR3 totals 14 residues. The V end lost 6 bases, the J end lost 0 bases, and 14 bases lay between the germline ends. Germline V CDR1 and CDR2: SQVTM, ANQGSEA. DNA for the CDR3: TGCAGCGTAACCGGGCCGACCCTGAACACTGAAGCTTTCCTT. It codes for CSVTGPTLNTEAFL.

The chain links TRBV7-9 to TRBJ1-2, with D maybe TRBD1 (6 bases). This CDR3 has 14 residues. The V end lost 2 bases, the J end lost 2 bases, and 9 bases lay between the germline ends. Looked up from germline, CDR1 is SEHNR and CDR2 is FQNEAQ (reference sequence). This chain's CDR3 is CASSLPDRNYGYTF. CDR3 bases: TGTGCCAGCAGCTTACCGGACAGAAACTATGGCTACACCTTC.

The chain uses TRBV29-1 and TRBJ2-1, with D perhaps matching TRBD1 or TRBD2 (5 bases each). Germline loops: CDR1 SQVTM, CDR2 ANQGSEA. CDR3 length equals 19 residues. V gave up 3 bases and J gave up 5 bases, with 29 bases separating them. This chain's CDR3 is CSVEVWGTTARTLNNEQFF. The CDR3 DNA sequence: TGCAGCGTTGAGGTATGGGGGACCACGGCGAGGACACTGAACAATGAGCAGTTCTTC.

The chain has TRBV2 and TRBJ2-7; TRBD1 is a possible D gene (6 bases). The length of the CDR3 is 14 residues. Trimming pared 5 bases from V and 5 bases from J, leaving 16 bases between. Looked up from germline, CDR1 is SNHLY and CDR2 is FYNNEI. For the CDR3, the DNA is TGTGCCAGCAGTTCCTACAGGGAATCCGACGAGCAGTACTTC. It codes for CASSSYRESDEQYF.

This sequence joins TRBV29-1 and TRBJ2-3; 8 positions match TRBD2. V was pared by 6 bases and J by 6 bases, with 17 bases of the junction left unmatched. From germline, CDR1 is SQVTM and CDR2 ANQGSEA. CDR3 size: 16 residues. CDR3 sequence (DNA): TGCAGCGTCCAACCATTTACGGGGGGGAGGACGGATACGCAGTATTTT. It yields the protein CSVQPFTGGRTDTQYF.

A few counts support this clone. The chain couples TRBV28 to TRBJ2-1; D remains ambiguous. CDR1 MDHEN and CDR2 SYDVKM come from the germline V gene. V lost 3 bases and J lost 9, with 6 bases in between. This CDR3 spans 11 amino acids. CDR3 sequence reads: CASSFSREQFF. CDR3 in DNA: TGTGCCAGCAGTTTTTCCCGTGAGCAGTTCTTC.